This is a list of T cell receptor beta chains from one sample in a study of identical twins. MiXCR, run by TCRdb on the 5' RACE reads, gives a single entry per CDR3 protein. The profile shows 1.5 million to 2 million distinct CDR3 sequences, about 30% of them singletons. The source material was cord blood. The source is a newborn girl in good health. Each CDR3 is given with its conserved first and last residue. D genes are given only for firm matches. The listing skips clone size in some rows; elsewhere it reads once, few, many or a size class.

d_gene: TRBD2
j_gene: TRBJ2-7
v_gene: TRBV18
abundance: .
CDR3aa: CASSRNSGGSYEQYF
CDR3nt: TGTGCCAGCTCAAGAAATAGCGGGGGTTCCTACGAGCAGTACTTC

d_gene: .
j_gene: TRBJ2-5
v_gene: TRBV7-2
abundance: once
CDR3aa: CASSLGGPPQETQYF
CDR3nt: TGTGCCAGCAGCTTAGGGGGACCACCCCAAGAGACCCAGTACTTC

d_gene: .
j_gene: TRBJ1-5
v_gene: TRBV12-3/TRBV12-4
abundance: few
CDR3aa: CASSPILQPQHF
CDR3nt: TGTGCCAGCAGTCCGATCCTTCAGCCCCAGCATTTT

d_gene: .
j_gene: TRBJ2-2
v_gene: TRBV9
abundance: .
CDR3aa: CASSVWGDTGDLFF
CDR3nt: TGTGCCAGCAGCGTATGGGGGGACACCGGGGACCTGTTTTTT

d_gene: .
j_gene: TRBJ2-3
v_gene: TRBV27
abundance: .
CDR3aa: CASSLYPTRTDTQYF
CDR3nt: TGTGCCAGCAGTTTATACCCTACTCGCACAGATACGCAGTATTTT

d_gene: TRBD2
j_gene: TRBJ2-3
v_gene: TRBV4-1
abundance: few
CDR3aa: CASSQVLSIFLAGGNTQYF
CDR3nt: TGCGCCAGCAGCCAAGTCCTCTCTATATTTCTAGCGGGAGGAAATACGCAGTATTTT

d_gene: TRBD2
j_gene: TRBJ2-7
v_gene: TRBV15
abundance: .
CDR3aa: CATSRDERESYEQYF
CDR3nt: TGTGCCACCAGCAGAGATGAGCGGGAGTCCTACGAGCAGTACTTC

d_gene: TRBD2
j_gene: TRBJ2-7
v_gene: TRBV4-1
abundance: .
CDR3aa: CASSQEAGAPYEQYF
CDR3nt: TGCGCCAGCAGCCAAGAAGCGGGAGCTCCTTACGAGCAGTACTTC

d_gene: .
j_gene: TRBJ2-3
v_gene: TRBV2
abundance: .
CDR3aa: CASSASLPMVNTQYF
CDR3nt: TGTGCCAGCAGTGCGAGCCTTCCCATGGTGAATACGCAGTATTTT

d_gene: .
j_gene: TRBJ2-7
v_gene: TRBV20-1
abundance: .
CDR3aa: CSAREQSSYEQYF
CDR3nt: TGCAGTGCTAGGGAACAGAGCTCCTACGAGCAGTACTTC

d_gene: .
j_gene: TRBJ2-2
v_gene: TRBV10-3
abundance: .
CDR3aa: CAISGPPNTGELFF
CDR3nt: TGTGCCATCAGTGGCCCTCCGAACACCGGGGAGCTGTTTTTT

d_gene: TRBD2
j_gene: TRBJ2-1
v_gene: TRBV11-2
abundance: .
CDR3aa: CASSPYLAGPYNEQFF
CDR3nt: TGTGCCAGCAGCCCTTACCTAGCGGGCCCCTACAATGAGCAGTTCTTC

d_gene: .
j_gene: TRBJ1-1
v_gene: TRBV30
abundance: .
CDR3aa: CAWSAGPITEAFF
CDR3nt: TGTGCCTGGAGTGCAGGGCCTATCACTGAAGCTTTCTTT

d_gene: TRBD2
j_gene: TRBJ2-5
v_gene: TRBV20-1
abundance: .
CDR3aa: CSARAQTSGRVETQYF
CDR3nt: TGCAGTGCTAGAGCCCAGACTAGCGGGCGGGTTGAGACCCAGTACTTC

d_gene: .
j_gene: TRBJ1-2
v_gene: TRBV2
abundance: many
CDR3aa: CASSPLDHASPLYGYTF
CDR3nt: TGTGCCAGCAGCCCCCTCGACCATGCCTCTCCCCTCTATGGCTACACCTTC

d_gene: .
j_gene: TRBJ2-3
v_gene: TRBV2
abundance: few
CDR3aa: CASKVGQSTDTQYF
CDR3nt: TGTGCCAGCAAAGTCGGGCAGAGCACAGATACGCAGTATTTT

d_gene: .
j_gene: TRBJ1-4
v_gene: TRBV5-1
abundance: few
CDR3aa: CASSPTNDRKPLFF
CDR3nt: TGCGCCAGCAGCCCAACAAATGACAGGAAACCACTGTTTTTT

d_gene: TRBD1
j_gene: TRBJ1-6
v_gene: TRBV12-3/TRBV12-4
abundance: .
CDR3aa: CASRRDRLSPLHF
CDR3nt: TGTGCCAGCAGAAGGGACAGGCTTTCACCCCTCCACTTT

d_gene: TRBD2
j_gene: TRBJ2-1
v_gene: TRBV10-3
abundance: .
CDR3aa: CAATSVAYNGQFF
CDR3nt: TGTGCCGCCACTAGCGTTGCCTACAATGGGCAGTTCTTC

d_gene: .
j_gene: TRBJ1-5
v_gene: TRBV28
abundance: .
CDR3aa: CASRREGGQPQHF
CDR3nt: TGTGCCAGCAGGAGGGAGGGCGGTCAGCCCCAGCATTTT

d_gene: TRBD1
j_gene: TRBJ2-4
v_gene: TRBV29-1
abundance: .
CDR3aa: CSVRQGPNIQYF
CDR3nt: TGCAGCGTGCGACAGGGACCAAACATTCAGTACTTC

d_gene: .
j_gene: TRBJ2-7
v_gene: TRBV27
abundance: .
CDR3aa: CASRPFQGYEQYF
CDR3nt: TGTGCCAGCAGACCCTTTCAGGGCTACGAGCAGTACTTC

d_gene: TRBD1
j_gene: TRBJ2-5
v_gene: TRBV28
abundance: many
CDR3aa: CASSSGQPRETQYF
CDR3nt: TGTGCCAGCAGTTCGGGACAGCCAAGAGAGACCCAGTACTTC

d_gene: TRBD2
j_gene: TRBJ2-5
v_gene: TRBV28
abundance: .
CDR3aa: CASSFVGLARETQYF
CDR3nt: TGTGCCAGCAGTTTCGTCGGACTAGCGAGAGAGACCCAGTACTTC

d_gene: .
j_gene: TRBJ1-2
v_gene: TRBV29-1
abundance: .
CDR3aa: CSVERDPLNYGYTF
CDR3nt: TGCAGCGTTGAACGGGACCCCCTTAACTATGGCTACACCTTC

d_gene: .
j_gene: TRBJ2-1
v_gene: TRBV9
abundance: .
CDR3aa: CASSTRGASYNEQFF
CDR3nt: TGTGCCAGCAGCACTCGGGGGGCCTCCTACAATGAGCAGTTCTTC

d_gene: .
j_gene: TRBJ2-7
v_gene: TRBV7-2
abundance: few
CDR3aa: CASSGDGHTYEQYF
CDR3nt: TGTGCCAGCAGCGGAGATGGACATACCTACGAGCAGTACTTC

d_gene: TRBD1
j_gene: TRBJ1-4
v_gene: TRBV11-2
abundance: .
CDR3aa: CASSLGAGTGKEKLFF
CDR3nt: TGTGCCAGCAGCTTAGGGGCCGGGACAGGGAAGGAAAAACTGTTTTTT

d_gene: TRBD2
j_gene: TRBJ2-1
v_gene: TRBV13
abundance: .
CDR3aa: CASSLIPGTSGRRYNEQFF
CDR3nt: TGTGCCAGCAGCTTAATCCCCGGGACTAGCGGGAGAAGGTACAATGAGCAGTTCTTC

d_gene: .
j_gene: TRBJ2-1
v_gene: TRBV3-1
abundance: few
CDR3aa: CASSQDGSRGVYNEQFF
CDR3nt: TGTGCCAGCAGCCAAGATGGGTCGAGGGGCGTCTACAATGAGCAGTTCTTC

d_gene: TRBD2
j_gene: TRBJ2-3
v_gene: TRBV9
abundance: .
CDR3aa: CASSVATRAGGTDTQYF
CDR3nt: TGTGCCAGCAGCGTAGCTACGCGAGCGGGGGGCACAGATACGCAGTATTTT

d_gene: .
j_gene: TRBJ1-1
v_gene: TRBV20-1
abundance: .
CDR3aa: CSARSAGVSGAFF
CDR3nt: TGCAGTGCTAGGAGCGCCGGGGTTTCAGGGGCTTTCTTT

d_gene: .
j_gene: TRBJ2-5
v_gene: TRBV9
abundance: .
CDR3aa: CASSADAGSYNEQYF
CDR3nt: TGTGCCAGCAGCGCAGACGCGGGGTCCTACAATGAGCAGTACTTC

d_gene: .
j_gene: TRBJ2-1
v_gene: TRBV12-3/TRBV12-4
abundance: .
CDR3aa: CASRAYTYNEQFF
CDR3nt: TGTGCCAGCAGGGCTTATACTTACAATGAGCAGTTCTTC

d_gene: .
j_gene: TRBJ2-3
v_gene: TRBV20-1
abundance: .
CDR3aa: CSARDTPPPGLRTDTQYF
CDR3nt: TGCAGTGCTAGAGATACCCCTCCACCGGGACTGCGCACAGATACGCAGTATTTT

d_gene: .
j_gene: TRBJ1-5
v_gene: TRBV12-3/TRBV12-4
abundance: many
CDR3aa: CASTADRYSNQPQHF
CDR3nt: TGTGCCAGCACCGCCGACAGATATAGCAATCAGCCCCAGCATTTT

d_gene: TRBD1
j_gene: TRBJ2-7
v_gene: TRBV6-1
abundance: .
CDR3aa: CASSTRQGGYEQYF
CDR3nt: TGTGCCAGCAGTACGAGACAGGGCGGCTACGAGCAGTACTTC

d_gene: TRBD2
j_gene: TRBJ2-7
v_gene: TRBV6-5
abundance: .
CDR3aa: CASGGERSSYNEQYF
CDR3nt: TGTGCCAGCGGGGGGGAGCGAAGCTCCTACAATGAGCAGTACTTC

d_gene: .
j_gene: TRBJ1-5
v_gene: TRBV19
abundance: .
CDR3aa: CASTLQDSSNQPQHF
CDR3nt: TGTGCCAGTACGCTACAGGATTCTAGCAATCAGCCCCAGCATTTT

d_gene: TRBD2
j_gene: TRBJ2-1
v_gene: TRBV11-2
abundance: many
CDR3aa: CASSLQIGLAGGSYNEQFF
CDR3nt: TGTGCCAGCAGCTTACAAATCGGACTAGCGGGAGGATCCTACAATGAGCAGTTCTTC

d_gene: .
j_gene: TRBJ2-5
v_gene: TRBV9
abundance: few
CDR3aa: CASSVDPAVETQYF
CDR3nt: TGTGCCAGCAGCGTAGATCCGGCAGTGGAGACCCAGTACTTC

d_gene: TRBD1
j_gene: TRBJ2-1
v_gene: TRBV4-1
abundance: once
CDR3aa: CASSQDKGDRGYEQFF
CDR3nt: TGCGCCAGCAGCCAAGACAAAGGAGACAGGGGCTACGAGCAGTTCTTC

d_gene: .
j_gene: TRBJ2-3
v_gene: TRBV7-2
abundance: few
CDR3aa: CASSLGALDTQYF
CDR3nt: TGTGCCAGCAGCTTAGGGGCCTTAGATACGCAGTATTTT

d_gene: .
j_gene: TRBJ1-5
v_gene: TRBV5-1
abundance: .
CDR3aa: CASSTTPGDQPQHF
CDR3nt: TGCGCCAGCAGCACCACCCCAGGGGATCAGCCCCAGCATTTT

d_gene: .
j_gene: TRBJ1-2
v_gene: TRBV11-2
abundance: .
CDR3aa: CASSLVGRWADGYTF
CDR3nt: TGTGCCAGCAGCTTAGTGGGCAGGTGGGCGGATGGCTACACCTTC

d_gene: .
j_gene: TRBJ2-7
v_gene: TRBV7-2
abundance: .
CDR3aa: CASSLFTQGYYEQYF
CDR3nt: TGTGCCAGCAGCTTATTTACACAGGGTTACTACGAGCAGTACTTC

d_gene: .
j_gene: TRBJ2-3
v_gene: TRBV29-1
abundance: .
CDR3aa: CSVAHDSSDTQYF
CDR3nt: TGCAGCGTTGCCCACGACTCTTCAGATACGCAGTATTTT

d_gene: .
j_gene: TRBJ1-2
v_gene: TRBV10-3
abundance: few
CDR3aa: CAITALGVGYGYTF
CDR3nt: TGTGCCATCACTGCTCTGGGCGTCGGCTATGGCTACACCTTC

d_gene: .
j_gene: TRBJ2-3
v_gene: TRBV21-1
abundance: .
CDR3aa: CASSKRTRGKSTDTQYF
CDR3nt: TGTGCCAGCAGCAAAAGAACCCGGGGGAAAAGCACAGATACGCAGTATTTT

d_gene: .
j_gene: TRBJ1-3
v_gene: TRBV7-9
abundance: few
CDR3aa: CASSYHSPSGNTIYF
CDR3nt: TGTGCCAGCAGCTATCATTCCCCCTCTGGAAACACCATATATTTT